These 13 T cell receptor beta chains were sequenced from one sample in a study of blood T cell repertoires in COVID-19. The protocol was immunoSEQ multiplex PCR, while the TCRdb copy is restricted to in-frame clones and leaves out a portion. The data contain 120,000 to 150,000 clones, 79% of them singletons. The sequenced sample was peripheral blood. These TCRs come from a man aged 50-60 years with active or convalescent COVID-19.

This clone turned up a few times. The rearrangement joins TRBV7-2 to TRBJ2-1, with TRBD2 matching 8 bases. Germline trimming cut 7 bases from V and 4 bases from J; bases unmatched to any gene: 12. CDR1 and CDR2 from the germline V gene are SGHTA and FQGNSA. The CDR3 extends over 16 amino acids. CDR3: CASNTLTGGRYNEQFF. For the CDR3, the DNA is TGTGCCAGCAATACTCTGACGGGCGGGAGGTACAATGAGCAGTTCTTC.

This chain uses TRBV30 with TRBJ2-7; D unclear. Germline loops: CDR1 GTSNPN, CDR2 SVGIG (reference sequence). The CDR3 consists of 14 residues. V gave up 2 bases and J gave up 2 bases, with 13 bases separating them. The DNA for the CDR3 is TGTGCCTGGAGTTTAGGTCAGGCACCCTACGAGCAGTACTTC. Translating gives CAWSLGQAPYEQYF.

The V call is TRBV3-1 (or the pseudogene TRBV3-2), the J call TRBJ1-1; D gene unclear. The V gene's germline CDR1 is LGHDT and CDR2 YNNKEL (reference sequence). V lost 6 bases and J 7 bases, leaving 9 bases between the germline ends. The CDR3 has 11 amino acids. CDR3 sequence reads: CASSQAHEAFF. The CDR3 region has the DNA TGTGCCAGCAGTCAGGCCCATGAAGCTTTCTTT.

The sample holds a few counts of this clone. This chain links TRBV28 with TRBJ1-5; the D is unclear. The CDR3 runs 13 residues. Germline values: CDR1 MDHEN, CDR2 SYDVKM. V lost 5 bases and J lost 0, with 5 bases in between. This chain's CDR3 is CASSEGSNQPQHF. The CDR3 DNA is TGTGCCAGCAGTGAGGGTAGCAATCAGCCCCAGCATTTT.

This clone was seen a few times. This rearrangement joins TRBV29-1 to TRBJ2-1; possible D gene TRBD2, 6 bases. The germline V and J ends were trimmed by 0 bases and 6 bases, with 21 bases remaining between them. CDR1 is SQVTM and CDR2 is ANQGSEA in the germline V gene. The CDR3 is 17 amino acids. CDR3 nucleotides: TGCAGCGTTGAAGAAGTCGGAAGTAGATATAGCGGCAATGAGCAGTTCTTC. Residues: CSVEEVGSRYSGNEQFF.

V and J are TRBV19 and TRBJ2-7; no clear D. V dropped 3 bases and J dropped 3 bases, with 15 bases sitting between them. This CDR3 has 15 residues. Germline V lookup: CDR1 LNHDA, CDR2 SQIVND (reference sequence). The CDR3 bases are TGTGCCAGTAGTATTGGGCAGAACCCTCTCTACGAGCAGTACTTC. This translates into CASSIGQNPLYEQYF.

A single count supports this clone. The chain employs TRBV28 and TRBJ1-2, with unresolved D. This CDR3 is built from 15 residues. Trimming took 5 bases from V and 3 from J, leaving 16 bases between them. Per germline, CDR1 MDHEN and CDR2 SYDVKM. The CDR3 here is CASSPSRGWDYGYTF. CDR3 bases: TGTGCCAGCAGTCCCAGCAGAGGGTGGGACTATGGCTACACCTTC.

The gene calls are TRBV5-1 and TRBJ1-5; 7 bases align to TRBD1. This CDR3 comprises 14 residues. Trimming at V came to 0 bases and at J to 7 bases, leaving 4 bases not matched to a gene. The germline gives CDR1 SGHRS, CDR2 YFSETQ. CDR3 region: CASSLESGGQPQHF. The CDR3 DNA reads TGCGCCAGCAGCTTGGAGTCAGGGGGGCAGCCCCAGCATTTT. Full variable domain (rest looked up from reference TRBV5-1 and TRBJ1-5): KAGVTQTPRYLIKTRGQQVTLSCSPISGHRSVSWYQQTPGQGLQFLFEYFSETQRNKGNFPGRFSGRQFSNSRSEMNVSTLELGDSALYLCASSLESGGQPQHFGDGTRLSIL.

This chain joins TRBV21-1 and TRBJ2-7; TRBD1 reflects the table's D call only, with no check against the DNA. TRBV21-1 is assigned pseudogene status. CDR3 size: 18 residues. The CDR3 loop is CASSNPHLSGGEFYEQYF. The CDR3 region has the DNA TGTGCCAGCAGCAACCCCCATCTTAGTGGGGGCGAATTCTACGAGCAGTACTTC.

The gene calls are TRBV24-1 and TRBJ1-2, with D unresolved. The germline V gene encodes CDR1 KGHDR and CDR2 SFDVKD. The CDR3 extends over 14 amino acids. The V gene lost 4 bases and the J gene lost 4 bases, with 12 bases spanning the gap. Here the CDR3 reads CATSDRVYPYGYTF. Here the CDR3 DNA reads TGTGCCACCAGTGACCGAGTTTATCCCTATGGCTACACCTTC.

J is TRBJ1-1 and V is TRBV5-1; D unresolved. The CDR3 covers 16 residues. Germline V gene data show CDR1 as SGHRS and CDR2 as YFSETQ. Trimming took 3 bases from V and 1 from J, leaving 16 bases between them. CDR3 nucleotides: TGCGCCAGCAGCTCTACCGACCGGGGAGGGAACACTGAAGCTTTCTTT. Translation gives CASSSTDRGGNTEAFF.

The chain employs TRBV9 and TRBJ1-2, with no clear D. This CDR3 spans 12 amino acids. With 4 bases removed from V and 4 bases from J, the gap between germline ends came to 8 bases. Germline CDR1 and CDR2: SGDLS and YYNGEE. CDR3 bases: TGTGCCAGCAGCATCAGTTCCTATGGCTACACCTTC. As protein: CASSISSYGYTF.

The CDR3 nucleotides read TGTGCCAGCAGTACTCCGCGGGGGAGTTCGGGCAATCAGCCCCAGCATTTT. Amino acid sequence: CASSTPRGSSGNQPQHF. The chain employs TRBV28 and TRBJ1-5; tentatively, D is TRBD1 (5 bases). The V gene's germline CDR1 is MDHEN and CDR2 SYDVKM. Between the trimmed V and J ends, which lost 5 bases and 2 bases, there was a span of 19 bases. This CDR3 has 17 residues.